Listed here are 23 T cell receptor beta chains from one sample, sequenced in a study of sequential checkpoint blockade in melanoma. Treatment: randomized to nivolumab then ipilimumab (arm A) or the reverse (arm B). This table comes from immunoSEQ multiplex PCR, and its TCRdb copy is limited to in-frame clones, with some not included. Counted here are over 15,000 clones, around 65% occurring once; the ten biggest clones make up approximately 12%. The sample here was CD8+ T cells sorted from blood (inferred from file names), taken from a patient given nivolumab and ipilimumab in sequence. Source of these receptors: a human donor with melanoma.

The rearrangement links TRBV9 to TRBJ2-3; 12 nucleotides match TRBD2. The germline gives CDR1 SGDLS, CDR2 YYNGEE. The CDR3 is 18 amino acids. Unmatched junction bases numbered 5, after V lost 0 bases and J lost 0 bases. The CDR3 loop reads CASSVATSGGTSTDTQYF. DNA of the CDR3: TGTGCCAGCAGCGTAGCTACTAGCGGGGGGACTAGCACAGATACGCAGTATTTT.

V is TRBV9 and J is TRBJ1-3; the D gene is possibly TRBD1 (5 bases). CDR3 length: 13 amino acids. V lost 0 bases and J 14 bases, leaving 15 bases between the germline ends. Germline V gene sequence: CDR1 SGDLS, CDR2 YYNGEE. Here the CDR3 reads CASSVGIQGKLYF. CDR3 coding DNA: TGTGCCAGCAGCGTAGGGATCCAGGGAAAACTATATTTT.

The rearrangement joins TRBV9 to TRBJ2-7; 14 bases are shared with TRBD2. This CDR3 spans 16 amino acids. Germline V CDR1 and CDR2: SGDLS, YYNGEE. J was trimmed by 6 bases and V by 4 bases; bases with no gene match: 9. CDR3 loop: CASSLNPGLAGVEQYF. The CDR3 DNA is TGTGCCAGCAGCTTAAACCCGGGACTAGCGGGAGTCGAGCAGTACTTC.

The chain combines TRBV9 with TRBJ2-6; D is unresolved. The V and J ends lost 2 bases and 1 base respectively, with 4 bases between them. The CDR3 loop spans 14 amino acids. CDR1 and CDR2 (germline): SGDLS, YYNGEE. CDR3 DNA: TGTGCCAGCAGCGTGAGTTCTGGGGCCAACGTCCTGACTTTC. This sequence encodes CASSVSSGANVLTF.

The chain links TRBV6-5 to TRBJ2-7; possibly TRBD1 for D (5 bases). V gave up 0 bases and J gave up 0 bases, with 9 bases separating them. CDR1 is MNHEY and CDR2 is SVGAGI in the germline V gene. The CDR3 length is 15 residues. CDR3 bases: TGTGCCAGCAGTTACTCTGGGGCCTCCTCCTACGAGCAGTACTTC. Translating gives CASSYSGASSYEQYF.

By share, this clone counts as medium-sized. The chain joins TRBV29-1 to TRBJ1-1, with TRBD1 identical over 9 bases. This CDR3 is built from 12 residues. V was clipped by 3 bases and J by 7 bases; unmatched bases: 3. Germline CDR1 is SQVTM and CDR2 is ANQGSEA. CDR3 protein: CSVDGTGFEAFF. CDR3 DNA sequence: TGCAGCGTTGATGGGACAGGGTTTGAAGCTTTCTTT.

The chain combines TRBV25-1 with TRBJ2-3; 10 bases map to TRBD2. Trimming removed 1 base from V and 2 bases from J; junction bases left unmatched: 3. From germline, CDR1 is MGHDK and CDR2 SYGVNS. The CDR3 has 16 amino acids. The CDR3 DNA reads TGTGCCAGCAGTGAATTTCTAGCGGGGGACACAGATACGCAGTATTTT. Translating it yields CASSEFLAGDTDTQYF. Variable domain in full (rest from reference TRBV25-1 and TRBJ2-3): EADIYQTPRYLVIGTGKKITLECSQTMGHDKMYWYQQDPGMELHLIHYSYGVNSTEKGDLSSESTVSRIRTEHFPLTLESARPSHTSQYLCASSEFLAGDTDTQYFGPGTRLTVL.

The chain's CDR3 is CASSDSARGNYGYTF. The CDR3 DNA sequence: TGTGCCAGCAGTGACTCGGCCAGGGGTAACTATGGCTACACCTTC. The chain links TRBV6-4 to TRBJ1-2, with a weak D call TRBD1 (6 bases). Trimming removed 0 bases from V and 1 base from J, with 9 bases in between. The CDR3 runs to 15 residues. In germline, CDR1 is MRHNA, CDR2 SNTAGT.

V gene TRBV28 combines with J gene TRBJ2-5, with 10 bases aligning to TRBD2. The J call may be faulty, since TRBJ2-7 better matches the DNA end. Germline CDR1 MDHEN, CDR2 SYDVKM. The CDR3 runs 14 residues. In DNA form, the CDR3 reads TGTGCCAGCAGTCCACGGACTAGCGGCTACGAGCAGTACTTC. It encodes CASSPRTSGYEQYF.

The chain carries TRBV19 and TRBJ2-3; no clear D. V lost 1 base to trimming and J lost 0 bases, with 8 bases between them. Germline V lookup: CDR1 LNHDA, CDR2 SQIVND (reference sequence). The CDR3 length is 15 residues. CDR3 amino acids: CASSIAGYSTDTQYF. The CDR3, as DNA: TGTGCCAGTAGTATAGCCGGGTATAGCACAGATACGCAGTATTTT.

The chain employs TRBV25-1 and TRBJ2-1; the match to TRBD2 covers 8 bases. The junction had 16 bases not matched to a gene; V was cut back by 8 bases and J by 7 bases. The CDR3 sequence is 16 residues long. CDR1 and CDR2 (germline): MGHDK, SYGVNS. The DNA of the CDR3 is TGTGCCAGCCGGGCGAGGGACCAGCGGGAGATAAATGAGCAGTTCTTC. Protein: CASRARDQREINEQFF.

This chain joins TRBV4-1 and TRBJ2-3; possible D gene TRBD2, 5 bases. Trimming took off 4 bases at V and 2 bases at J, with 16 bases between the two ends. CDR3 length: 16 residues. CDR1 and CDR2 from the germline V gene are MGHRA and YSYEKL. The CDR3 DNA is TGCGCCAGCAGCCGAATTACCGGGATTTACACAGATACGCAGTATTTT. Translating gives CASSRITGIYTDTQYF.

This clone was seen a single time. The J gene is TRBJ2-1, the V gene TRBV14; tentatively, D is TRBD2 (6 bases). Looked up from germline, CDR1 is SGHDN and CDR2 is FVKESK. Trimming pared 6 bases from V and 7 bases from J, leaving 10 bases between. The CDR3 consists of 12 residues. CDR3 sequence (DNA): TGTGCCAGCAGACATGGGGGGAATGAGCAGTTCTTC. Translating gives CASRHGGNEQFF.

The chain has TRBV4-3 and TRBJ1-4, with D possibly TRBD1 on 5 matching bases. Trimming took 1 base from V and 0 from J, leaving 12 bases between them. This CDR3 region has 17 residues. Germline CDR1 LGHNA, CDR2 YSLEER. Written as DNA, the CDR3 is TGCGCCAGCAGCCAAGCGGGGGGGGTTGCAACTAATGAAAAACTGTTTTTT. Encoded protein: CASSQAGGVATNEKLFF.

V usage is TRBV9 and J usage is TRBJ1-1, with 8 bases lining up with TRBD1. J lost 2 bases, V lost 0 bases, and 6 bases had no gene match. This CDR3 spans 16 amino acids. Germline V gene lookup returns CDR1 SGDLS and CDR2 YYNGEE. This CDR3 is CASSVGPGGLNTEAFF. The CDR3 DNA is TGTGCCAGCAGCGTAGGACCAGGGGGCTTAAACACTGAAGCTTTCTTT.

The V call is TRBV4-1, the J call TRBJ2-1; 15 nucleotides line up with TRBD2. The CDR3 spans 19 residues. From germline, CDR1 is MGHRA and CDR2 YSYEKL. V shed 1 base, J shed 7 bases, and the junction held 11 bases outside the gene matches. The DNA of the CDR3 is TGCGCCAGCAGCCAAGCCCCATCTGGACTAGCGGGAGGGATTAATGAGCAGTTCTTC. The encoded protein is CASSQAPSGLAGGINEQFF.

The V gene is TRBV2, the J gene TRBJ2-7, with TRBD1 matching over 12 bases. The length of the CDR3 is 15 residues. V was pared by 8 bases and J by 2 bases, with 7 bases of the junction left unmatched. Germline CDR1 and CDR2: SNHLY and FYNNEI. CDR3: CASSPRDRGPYEQYF. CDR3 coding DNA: TGTGCCAGCTCACCCCGGGACAGGGGGCCCTACGAGCAGTACTTC.

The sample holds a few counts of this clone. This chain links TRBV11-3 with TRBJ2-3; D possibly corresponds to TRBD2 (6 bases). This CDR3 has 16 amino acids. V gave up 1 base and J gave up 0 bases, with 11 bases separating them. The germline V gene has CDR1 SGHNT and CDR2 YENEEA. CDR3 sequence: CASSLGESGSTDTQYF. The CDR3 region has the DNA TGTGCCAGCAGCTTAGGAGAAAGCGGGAGCACAGATACGCAGTATTTT.

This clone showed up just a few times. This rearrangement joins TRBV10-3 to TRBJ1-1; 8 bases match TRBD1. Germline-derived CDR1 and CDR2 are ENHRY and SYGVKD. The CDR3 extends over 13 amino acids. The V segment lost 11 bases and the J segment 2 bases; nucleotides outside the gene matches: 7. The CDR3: CAGGTGSNTEAFF. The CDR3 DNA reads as TGTGCCGGGGGGACAGGCTCTAACACTGAAGCTTTCTTT.

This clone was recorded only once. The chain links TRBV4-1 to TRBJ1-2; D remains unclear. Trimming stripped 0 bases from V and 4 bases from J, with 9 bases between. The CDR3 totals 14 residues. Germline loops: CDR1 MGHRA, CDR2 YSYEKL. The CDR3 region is CASSQERGRYGYTF. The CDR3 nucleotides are TGCGCCAGCAGCCAAGAGCGAGGGCGCTATGGCTACACCTTC.

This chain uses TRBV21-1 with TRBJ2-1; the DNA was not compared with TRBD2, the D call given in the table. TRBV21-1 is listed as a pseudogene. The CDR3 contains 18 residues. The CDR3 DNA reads TGTGCCAGCAGCCCCCTCAAGCGCCCCAGCGAGTCCTACAATGAGCAGTTCTTC. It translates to CASSPLKRPSESYNEQFF.

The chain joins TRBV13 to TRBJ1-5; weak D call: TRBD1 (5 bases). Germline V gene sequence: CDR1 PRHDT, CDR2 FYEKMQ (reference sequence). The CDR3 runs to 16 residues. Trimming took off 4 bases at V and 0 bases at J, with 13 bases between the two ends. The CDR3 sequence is CASSSRTTPSNQPQHF. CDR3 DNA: TGTGCCAGCAGCTCCCGGACAACCCCTAGCAATCAGCCCCAGCATTTT.

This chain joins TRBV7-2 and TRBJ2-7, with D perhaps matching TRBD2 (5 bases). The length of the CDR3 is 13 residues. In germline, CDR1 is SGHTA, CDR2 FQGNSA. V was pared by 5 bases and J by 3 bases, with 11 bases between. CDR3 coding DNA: TGTGCCAGCAGCCCAATACGGGGCTACGAGCAGTACTTC. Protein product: CASSPIRGYEQYF.